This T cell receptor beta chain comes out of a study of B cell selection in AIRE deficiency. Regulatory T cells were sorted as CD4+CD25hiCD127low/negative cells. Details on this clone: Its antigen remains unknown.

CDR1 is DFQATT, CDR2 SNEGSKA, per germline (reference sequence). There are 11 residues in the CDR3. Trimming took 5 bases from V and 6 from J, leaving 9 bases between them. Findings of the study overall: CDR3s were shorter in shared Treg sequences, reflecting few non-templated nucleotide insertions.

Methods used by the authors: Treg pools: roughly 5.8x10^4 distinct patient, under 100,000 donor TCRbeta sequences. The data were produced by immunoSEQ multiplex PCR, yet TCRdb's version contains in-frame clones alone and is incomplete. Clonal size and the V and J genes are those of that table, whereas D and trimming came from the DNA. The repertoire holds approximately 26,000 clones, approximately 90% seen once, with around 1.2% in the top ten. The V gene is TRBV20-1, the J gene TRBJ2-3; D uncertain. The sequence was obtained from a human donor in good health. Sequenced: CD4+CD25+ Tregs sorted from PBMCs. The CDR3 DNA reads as TGCAGTGCTGTCGTAGGGGATACGCAGTATTTT. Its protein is CSAVVGDTQYF.